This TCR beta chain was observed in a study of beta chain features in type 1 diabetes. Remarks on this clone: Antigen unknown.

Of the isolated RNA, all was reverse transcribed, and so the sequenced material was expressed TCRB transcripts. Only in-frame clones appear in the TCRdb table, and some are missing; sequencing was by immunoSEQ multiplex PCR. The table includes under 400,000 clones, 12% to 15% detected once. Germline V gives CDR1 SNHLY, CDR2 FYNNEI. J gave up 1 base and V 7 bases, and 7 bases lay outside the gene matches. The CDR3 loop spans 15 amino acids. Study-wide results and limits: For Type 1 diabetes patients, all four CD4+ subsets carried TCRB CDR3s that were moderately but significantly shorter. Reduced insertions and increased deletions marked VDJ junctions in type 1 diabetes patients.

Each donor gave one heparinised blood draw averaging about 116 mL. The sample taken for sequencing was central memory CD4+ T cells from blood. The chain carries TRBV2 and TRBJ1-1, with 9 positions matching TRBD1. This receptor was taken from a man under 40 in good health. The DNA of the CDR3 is TGTGCCAGCAACCCCGGACAGGGGCGGAACACTGAAGCTTTCTTT. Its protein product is CASNPGQGRNTEAFF. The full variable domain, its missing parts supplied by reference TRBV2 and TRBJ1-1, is EPEVTQTPSHQVTQMGQEVILRCVPISNHLYFYWYRQILGQKVEFLVSFYNNEISEKSEIFDDQFSVERPDGSNFTLKIRSTKLEDSAMYFCASNPGQGRNTEAFFGQGTRLTVV.